Listed below are T cell receptor beta chains from one sample, sequenced in a study of PD-L1 blockade in urothelial cancer. The table came from immunoSEQ multiplex PCR; TCRdb's copy has only in-frame clones and leaves some out. The sample lists 90,000 or so clones; 85% to 90% were seen once. The starting material was PBMCs, obtained around atezolizumab (anti-PD-L1) treatment. Every receptor here comes from a man aged 55 to 70 with urothelial cancer. Both conserved end residues are part of each CDR3. The D gene is left open where the match is weak. Clone size is shown for a subset of rows, as once, few, many or a class of expanded clone.

clone_size d_call j_call v_call cdr3_aa cdr3_nt
. . TRBJ1-3 TRBV5-1 CASGPGGDSGNTIYF TGCGCCAGCGGCCCGGGGGGGGACTCTGGAAACACCATATATTTT
. . TRBJ2-2 TRBV6-1 CASSEARAGELFF TGTGCCAGCAGTGAAGCGCGGGCAGGGGAGCTGTTTTTT
. TRBD2 TRBJ2-7 TRBV5-4 CASSTRAGGPYEQYF TGTGCCAGCAGCACCAGAGCGGGGGGGCCCTACGAGCAGTACTTC
. TRBD1 TRBJ1-6 TRBV4-2 CASSYGTGNSPLHF TGTGCCAGCAGCTACGGGACAGGGAATTCACCCCTCCACTTT
. TRBD2 TRBJ2-3 TRBV4-2 CASSPAQKAGGHTDTQYF TGTGCCAGCAGCCCCGCACAAAAGGCGGGGGGTCACACAGATACGCAGTATTTT
. . TRBJ2-5 TRBV7-8 CASSPLKETQYF TGTGCCAGCAGCCCCCTTAAAGAGACCCAGTACTTC
. TRBD1 TRBJ1-1 TRBV29-1 CSVESGQGAWVEAFF TGCAGCGTTGAGAGCGGTCAGGGGGCTTGGGTTGAAGCTTTCTTT
once TRBD2 TRBJ2-7 TRBV28 CASRPPGAGGPVGLYEQYF TGTGCCAGCAGACCGCCTGGGGCGGGAGGGCCTGTAGGGCTTTACGAGCAGTACTTC
. TRBD2 TRBJ2-3 TRBV30 CAWRRGSSTDTQYF TGTGCCTGGAGGCGGGGGTCTAGCACAGATACGCAGTATTTT
. TRBD1 TRBJ1-5 TRBV10-3 CAISESLTGYQPQHF TGTGCCATCAGTGAGTCCTTGACAGGGTATCAGCCCCAGCATTTT
. . TRBJ2-4 TRBV28 CASSFADTSQNIQYF TGTGCCAGCAGTTTTGCCGACACTAGCCAAAACATTCAGTACTTC
. TRBD1 TRBJ2-4 TRBV5-1 CASSFGQADIQYF TGCGCCAGCAGCTTCGGACAGGCGGACATTCAGTACTTC
. TRBD1 TRBJ2-1 TRBV6-4 CASRDRGPEEQFF TGTGCCAGCCGGGACAGGGGCCCAGAAGAGCAGTTCTTC
once TRBD1 TRBJ2-7 TRBV7-9 CASGQGGYEQYF TGTGCCAGCGGACAGGGTGGCTACGAGCAGTACTTC
. TRBD1 TRBJ2-5 TRBV18 CASSPNRGETQYF TGTGCCAGCTCACCAAACAGGGGGGAGACCCAGTACTTC
. TRBD1 TRBJ1-2 TRBV6-4 CASQRQGAINYGYTF TGTGCCAGCCAGAGACAGGGGGCAATTAACTATGGCTACACCTTC
. . TRBJ1-5 TRBV11-2 CASSLDGAGDPGF TGTGCCAGCAGCTTAGATGGGGCCGGAGACCCAGGTTTT
. . TRBJ1-5 TRBV28 CASTSPRVYSNQPQHF TGTGCCAGTACAAGCCCCCGGGTTTATAGCAATCAGCCCCAGCATTTT
. . TRBJ2-5 TRBV7-3 CASSLKVVGRAFETQYF TGTGCCAGCAGCTTAAAGGTGGTGGGCAGGGCCTTTGAGACCCAGTACTTC
. . TRBJ1-5 TRBV11-2 CASSLDPGQPQHF TGTGCCAGCAGCTTAGATCCCGGTCAGCCCCAGCATTTT
. TRBD1 TRBJ2-5 TRBV19 CATQQGVNTETQYF TGTGCCACCCAACAGGGGGTGAATACGGAGACCCAGTACTTC
. . TRBJ1-4 TRBV6-5 CASSYRRQGGEKLFF TGTGCCAGCAGTTACAGGCGCCAGGGTGGTGAAAAACTGTTTTTT
. TRBD2 TRBJ2-3 TRBV18 CASSPGTSGRRADTQYF TGTGCCAGCTCACCCGGGACTAGCGGGAGAAGGGCAGATACGCAGTATTTT
. TRBD1 TRBJ2-1 TRBV6-4 CASPSCDRGWLTDNEQFF TGTGCCAGCCCCTCTTGTGACAGGGGGTGGTTAACGGACAATGAGCAGTTCTTC
. . TRBJ2-7 TRBV7-2 CASSSQYGGRYEQYF TGTGCCAGCAGCTCCCAGTACGGAGGCCGCTACGAGCAGTACTTC
. . TRBJ2-5 TRBV6-1 CASSDNPSRETQYF TGTGCCAGCAGTGACAATCCCAGCAGGGAGACCCAGTACTTC
few TRBD1 TRBJ2-1 TRBV7-9 CASSPGTDRGHEQFF TGTGCCAGCAGCCCTGGAACTGACAGGGGGCATGAGCAGTTCTTC
few . TRBJ1-6 TRBV30 CAWSVRGLNSPLHF TGTGCCTGGAGTGTACGCGGACTTAATTCACCCCTCCACTTT
. TRBD1 TRBJ1-1 TRBV29-1 CSVIIIQGAEAFF TGCAGCGTGATTATCATACAGGGGGCTGAAGCTTTCTTT
. . TRBJ1-5 TRBV7-9 CASSLVRLSGEKQPQHF TGTGCCAGCAGCTTAGTAAGACTGTCAGGGGAAAAGCAGCCCCAGCATTTT
. . TRBJ2-1 TRBV5-6 CASSLAGVSSYNEQFF TGTGCCAGCAGCTTGGCAGGGGTGAGTTCTTACAATGAGCAGTTCTTC
. TRBD1 TRBJ2-7 TRBV7-9 CASSLMGGQGSEQYF TGTGCCAGCAGCTTAATGGGGGGACAGGGAAGCGAGCAGTACTTC
. . TRBJ2-6 TRBV28 CASSPFYLPRQVLRSGANVLTF TGTGCCAGCAGCCCCTTTTACCTCCCAAGACAGGTATTACGCTCTGGGGCCAACGTCCTGACTTTC
. . TRBJ1-1 TRBV27 CASRKRTVSTNTEAFF TGTGCCAGCAGAAAAAGGACAGTCTCTACTAACACTGAAGCTTTCTTT
. . TRBJ1-2 TRBV7-8 CASSAQVVGYTF TGTGCCAGCAGCGCACAGGTTGTTGGCTACACCTTC
few TRBD1 TRBJ1-1 TRBV30 CAGAGQGGTEAFF TGTGCCGGAGCGGGACAGGGTGGGACTGAAGCTTTCTTT
. . TRBJ1-5 TRBV16 CASSISRVRNQPQHF TGTGCCAGCAGTATTTCCAGGGTTCGAAATCAGCCCCAGCATTTT
. TRBD1 TRBJ2-3 TRBV15 CATSRDRVADTQYF TGTGCCACCAGCAGGGACAGGGTAGCAGATACGCAGTATTTT
. . TRBJ1-5 TRBV9 CASGASNQPQHF TGTGCCAGCGGGGCTAGCAATCAGCCCCAGCATTTT
. TRBD2 TRBJ2-5 TRBV30 CAWSGSGGRETQYF TGTGCCTGGAGTGGTAGCGGGGGGCGGGAGACCCAGTACTTC
. TRBD1 TRBJ1-5 TRBV23-1 CASSQSDRVCNQPQHF TGCGCCAGCAGTCAATCGGACAGGGTATGCAATCAGCCCCAGCATTTT